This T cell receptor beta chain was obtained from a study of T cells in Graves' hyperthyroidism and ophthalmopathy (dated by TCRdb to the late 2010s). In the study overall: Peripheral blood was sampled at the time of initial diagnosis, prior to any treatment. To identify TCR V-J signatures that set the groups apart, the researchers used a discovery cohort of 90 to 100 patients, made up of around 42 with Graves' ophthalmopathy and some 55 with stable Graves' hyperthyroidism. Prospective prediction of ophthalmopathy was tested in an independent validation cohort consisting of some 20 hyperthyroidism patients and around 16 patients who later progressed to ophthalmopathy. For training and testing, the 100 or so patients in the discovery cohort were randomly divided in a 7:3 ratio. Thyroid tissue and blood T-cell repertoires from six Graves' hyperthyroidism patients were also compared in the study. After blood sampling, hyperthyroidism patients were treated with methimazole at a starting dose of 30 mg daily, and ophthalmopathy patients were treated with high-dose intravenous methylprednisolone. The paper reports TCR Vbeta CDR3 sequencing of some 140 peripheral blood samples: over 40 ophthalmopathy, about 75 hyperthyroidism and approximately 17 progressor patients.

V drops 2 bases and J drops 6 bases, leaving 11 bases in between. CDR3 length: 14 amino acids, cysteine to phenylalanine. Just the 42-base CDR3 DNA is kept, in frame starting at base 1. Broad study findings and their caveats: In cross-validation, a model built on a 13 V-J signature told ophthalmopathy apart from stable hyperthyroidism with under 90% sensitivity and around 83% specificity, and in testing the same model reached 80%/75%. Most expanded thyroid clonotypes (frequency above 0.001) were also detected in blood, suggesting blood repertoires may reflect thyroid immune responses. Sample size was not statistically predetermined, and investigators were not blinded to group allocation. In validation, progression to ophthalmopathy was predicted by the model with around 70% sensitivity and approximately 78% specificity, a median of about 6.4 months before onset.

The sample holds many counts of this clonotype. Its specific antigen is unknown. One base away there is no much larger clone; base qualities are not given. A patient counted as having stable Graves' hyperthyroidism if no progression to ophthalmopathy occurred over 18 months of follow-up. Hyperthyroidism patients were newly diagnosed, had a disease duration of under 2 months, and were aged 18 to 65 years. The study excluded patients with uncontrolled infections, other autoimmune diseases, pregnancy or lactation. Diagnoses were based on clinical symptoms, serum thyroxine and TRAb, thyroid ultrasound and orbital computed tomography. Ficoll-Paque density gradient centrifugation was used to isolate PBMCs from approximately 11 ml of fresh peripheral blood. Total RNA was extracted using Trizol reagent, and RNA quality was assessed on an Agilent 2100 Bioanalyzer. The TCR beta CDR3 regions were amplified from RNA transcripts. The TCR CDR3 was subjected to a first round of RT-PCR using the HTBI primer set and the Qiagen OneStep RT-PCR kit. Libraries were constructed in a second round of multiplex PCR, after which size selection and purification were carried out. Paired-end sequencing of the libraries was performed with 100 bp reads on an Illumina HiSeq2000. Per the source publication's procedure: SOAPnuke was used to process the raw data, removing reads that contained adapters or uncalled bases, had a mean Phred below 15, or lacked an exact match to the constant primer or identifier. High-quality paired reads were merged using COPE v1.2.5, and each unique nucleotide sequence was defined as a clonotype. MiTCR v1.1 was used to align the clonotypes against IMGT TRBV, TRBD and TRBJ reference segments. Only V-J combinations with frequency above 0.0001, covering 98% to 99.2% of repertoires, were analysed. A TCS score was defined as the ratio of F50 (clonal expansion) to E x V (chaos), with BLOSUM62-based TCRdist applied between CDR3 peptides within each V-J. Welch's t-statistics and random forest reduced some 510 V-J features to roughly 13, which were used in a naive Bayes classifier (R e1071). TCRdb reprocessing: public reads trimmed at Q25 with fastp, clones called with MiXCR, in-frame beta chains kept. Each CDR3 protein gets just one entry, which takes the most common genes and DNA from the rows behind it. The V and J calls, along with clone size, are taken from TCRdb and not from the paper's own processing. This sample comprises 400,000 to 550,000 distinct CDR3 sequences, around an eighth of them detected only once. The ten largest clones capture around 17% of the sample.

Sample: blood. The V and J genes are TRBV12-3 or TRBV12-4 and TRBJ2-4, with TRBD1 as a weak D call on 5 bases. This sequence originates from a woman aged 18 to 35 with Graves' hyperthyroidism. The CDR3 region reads CASSLQGSVNIQYF. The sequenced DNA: TGTGCCAGCAGTTTACAGGGTTCGGTAAACATTCAGTACTTC.